One and the same sample provided the 20 T cell receptor beta chains below, sequenced in a study of blood T cell repertoires in COVID-19. Using immunoSEQ multiplex PCR, the repertoire was profiled, and TCRdb retains in-frame clones only, with some absent. The table has roughly 250,000 clones, about 87% seen once. Material for sequencing was PBMCs or T cells enriched from blood (not recorded which). Receptors were obtained from a woman in her 50s who had recovered from COVID-19.

The chain employs TRBV18 and TRBJ2-5; 7 nucleotides line up with TRBD1. From germline, CDR1 is KGHSH and CDR2 LQKENI. Germline trimming cut 4 bases from V and 3 bases from J; bases unmatched to any gene: 8. The length of the CDR3 is 15 residues. CDR3 DNA sequence: TGTGCCAGCTCACTTACCCGGGACAGAAAAGAGACCCAGTACTTC. Its translation: CASSLTRDRKETQYF.

The chain links TRBV4-1 to TRBJ2-5; the match to TRBD2 covers 11 bases. Germline CDR1 and CDR2: MGHRA and YSYEKL. The CDR3 loop spans 15 amino acids. V gave up 4 bases and J gave up 1 base; unmatched junction bases: 2. The CDR3 bases are TGCGCCAGCAGCCCGACTAGCGGGGTCCAAGAGACCCAGTACTTC. It specifies CASSPTSGVQETQYF.

V and J are TRBV10-1 and TRBJ1-5; no definite D call. This CDR3 has 11 amino acids. From germline, CDR1 is WNHNN and CDR2 SYGVQD (reference sequence). Trimming took off 5 bases at V and 5 bases at J, with 4 bases between the two ends. The CDR3 nucleotides are TGCGCCAGCAGTACTGATCAGCCCCAGCATTTT. It encodes CASSTDQPQHF.

This chain connects TRBV5-6 to TRBJ2-7; the D gene is possibly TRBD2 (6 bases). V was shortened by 4 bases and J by 3 bases, with 14 bases between the two germline ends. The V gene's germline CDR1 is SGHDT and CDR2 YYEEEE. The CDR3 spans 14 residues. The CDR3 region is CASSLLAESYEQYF. As DNA, the CDR3 is TGTGCCAGCAGCCTTTTAGCGGAGAGCTACGAGCAGTACTTC.

CDR3 residues: CASSSGIGGSNQPQHF. CDR3 nucleotides: TGTGCCAGCAGTTCAGGGATCGGGGGGAGCAATCAGCCCCAGCATTTT. The V gene is TRBV28, the J gene TRBJ1-5; a possible D gene is TRBD1 (5 bases). The V gene's germline CDR1 is MDHEN and CDR2 SYDVKM. This CDR3 has 16 residues. V lost 4 bases, J lost 1 base, and 14 bases lay in between.

This sequence joins TRBV3-1 (or the pseudogene TRBV3-2) and TRBJ1-6; no clear D. Trimming pared 0 bases from V and 10 bases from J, leaving 13 bases between. The CDR3 loop spans 15 amino acids. CDR1 and CDR2 (germline): LGHDT, YNNKEL (reference sequence). In nucleotides, the CDR3 is TGTGCCAGCAGCCAAGAATCGAGTGTTAGCTCACCCCTCCACTTT. This translates into CASSQESSVSSPLHF.

The CDR3 nucleotides read TGTGCCAGCAGCTTAGGTCCGGGACTAGCGGGGACAGATACGCAGTATTTT. Protein: CASSLGPGLAGTDTQYF. The chain couples TRBV7-2 to TRBJ2-3; 13 bases match TRBD2. J was trimmed by 3 bases and V by 1 base; bases with no gene match: 4. This CDR3 is 17 amino acids long. Per the germline V gene, CDR1 is SGHTA and CDR2 is FQGNSA.

J is TRBJ1-4 and V is TRBV2; the match to TRBD1 covers 7 bases. The CDR3 is 16 residues long. V shed 6 bases, J shed 5 bases, and the junction held 12 bases outside the gene matches. CDR1 is SNHLY, CDR2 FYNNEI, per germline. The CDR3 sequence: CASSSVTGEKNEKLFF. In nucleotides, the CDR3 is TGTGCCAGCAGCTCCGTTACAGGGGAGAAGAATGAAAAACTGTTTTTT.

V gene TRBV11-3 combines with J gene TRBJ2-1; 14 bases match TRBD2. V shed 4 bases, J shed 4 bases, and the junction held 6 bases outside the gene matches. There are 17 residues in the CDR3. CDR1 SGHNT and CDR2 YENEEA come from the germline V gene. The CDR3 sequence is CASSSGLAGAGYNEQFF. The DNA for the CDR3 is TGTGCCAGCAGCTCGGGACTAGCGGGAGCGGGGTACAATGAGCAGTTCTTC.

The chain carries TRBV6-5 and TRBJ1-2; 11 nucleotides line up with TRBD1. V gave up 2 bases and J gave up 7 bases; unmatched junction bases: 6. This CDR3 region has 15 residues. The V gene's germline CDR1 is MNHEY and CDR2 SVGAGI. The CDR3 DNA follows: TGTGCCAGCAGTTACACGGGACAGGGGGAGACTGGCTACACCTTC. This translates into CASSYTGQGETGYTF.

The chain is built from TRBV30 and TRBJ1-5; TRBD1 might be the D (6 bases). Deletions cut 3 bases from V and 0 bases from J, with 12 bases between. The CDR3 runs 15 residues. In germline, CDR1 is GTSNPN, CDR2 SVGIG (reference sequence). Here the CDR3 reads CAWSRRTASNQPQHF. In nucleotides, the CDR3 is TGTGCCTGGAGCCGACGGACAGCTAGCAATCAGCCCCAGCATTTT.

This clone was observed a handful of times. The chain joins TRBV7-9 to TRBJ1-6; a weak D match, TRBD1 (5 bases). Germline V gene sequence: CDR1 SEHNR, CDR2 FQNEAQ (reference sequence). The CDR3 is 14 amino acids. The germline V and J ends were trimmed by 1 base and 6 bases, with 7 bases remaining between them. This CDR3 reads CASSLGQFNSPLHF. CDR3 coding DNA: TGTGCCAGCAGCTTAGGACAGTTTAATTCACCCCTCCACTTT.

The chain employs TRBV3-1 (or the pseudogene TRBV3-2) and TRBJ1-2; D gene ambiguous. The CDR3 runs 15 residues. Germline CDR1 is LGHDT and CDR2 is YNNKEL (reference sequence). The ends were cut back, 0 bases at V and 3 bases at J, with 11 bases in the middle. The CDR3 DNA is TGTGCCAGCAGCCAAGATATGCGGGTCTACTATGGCTACACCTTC. The encoded protein is CASSQDMRVYYGYTF.

The genes are TRBV30 and TRBJ1-1, with D unclear. This CDR3 region has 13 residues. Germline V gives CDR1 GTSNPN, CDR2 SVGIG (reference sequence). V gave up 3 bases and J gave up 1 base, with 9 bases separating them. The chain's CDR3 is CAWRARGNTEAFF. DNA for the CDR3: TGTGCCTGGAGGGCCCGAGGGAACACTGAAGCTTTCTTT.

V is TRBV3-1 (or the pseudogene TRBV3-2) and J is TRBJ1-2, with TRBD1 as a possible D gene (5 bases). Trimming took 6 bases from V and 7 from J, leaving 12 bases between them. The CDR3 contains 12 residues. Per germline, CDR1 LGHDT and CDR2 YNNKEL (reference sequence). As DNA, the CDR3 is TGTGCCAGCAGTCCCGGACAAGGTGGCTACACCTTC. It translates to CASSPGQGGYTF.

The J gene is TRBJ2-1, the V gene TRBV7-3, with 14 bases that match TRBD2. With 5 bases clipped from V and 6 bases from J, the junction kept 18 bases outside the gene matches. The CDR3 is made up of 20 amino acids. Germline lookup yields CDR1 SGHTA and CDR2 FQGTGA. CDR3 DNA: TGTGCCAGCAGCCCCCTGACTAGCGGGAGGGCCGGTAAGCGGCGCAATGAGCAGTTCTTC. Protein: CASSPLTSGRAGKRRNEQFF.

The V and J genes are TRBV12-3 or TRBV12-4 and TRBJ1-2, with D maybe TRBD1 (5 bases). V was trimmed by 5 bases and J by 14 bases, leaving 15 bases between them. The CDR3 runs to 11 residues. CDR3 in DNA: TGTGCCAGCAGTCCTTGGGGCCCCCAAACCTTC. Translated, it gives CASSPWGPQTF.

With regard to this clone: Other DNA variants within this sample encode the same CDR3. This rearrangement joins TRBV5-1 to TRBJ1-2, with a weak D call TRBD1 (6 bases). Germline V gene data show CDR1 as SGHRS and CDR2 as YFSETQ. The CDR3 sequence is 14 residues long. V was trimmed by 0 bases and J by 2 bases, leaving 8 bases between them. CDR3 in DNA: TGCGCCAGCAGCTTGGATACAGGGAACTATGGCTACACCTTC. Its protein is CASSLDTGNYGYTF.

V and J are TRBV5-1 and TRBJ1-1, with TRBD1 matching over 11 bases. There are 16 residues in the CDR3. Germline CDR1 SGHRS, CDR2 YFSETQ. Unmatched junction bases numbered 6, after V lost 4 bases and J lost 1 base. The CDR3 loop is CASSPTGTGGNTEAFF. The CDR3 nucleotides read TGCGCCAGCAGCCCCACCGGGACAGGGGGGAACACTGAAGCTTTCTTT. Full variable domain (remainder filled in from reference TRBV5-1 and TRBJ1-1): KAGVTQTPRYLIKTRGQQVTLSCSPISGHRSVSWYQQTPGQGLQFLFEYFSETQRNKGNFPGRFSGRQFSNSRSEMNVSTLELGDSALYLCASSPTGTGGNTEAFFGQGTRLTVV.

V is TRBV28 and J is TRBJ2-2; no clear D. The CDR3 consists of 13 residues. From germline, CDR1 is MDHEN and CDR2 SYDVKM. The V end lost 5 bases, the J end lost 4 bases, and 8 bases lay between the germline ends. The CDR3 is CASSKQSTGELFF. As DNA, the CDR3 is TGTGCCAGCAGTAAACAGAGCACCGGGGAGCTGTTTTTT. Filled out from reference TRBV28 and TRBJ2-2, the complete variable domain reads DVKVTQSSRYLVKRTGEKVFLECVQDMDHENMFWYRQDPGLGLRLIYFSYDVKMKEKGDIPEGYSVSREKKERFSLILESASTNQTSMYLCASSKQSTGELFFGEGSRLTVL.